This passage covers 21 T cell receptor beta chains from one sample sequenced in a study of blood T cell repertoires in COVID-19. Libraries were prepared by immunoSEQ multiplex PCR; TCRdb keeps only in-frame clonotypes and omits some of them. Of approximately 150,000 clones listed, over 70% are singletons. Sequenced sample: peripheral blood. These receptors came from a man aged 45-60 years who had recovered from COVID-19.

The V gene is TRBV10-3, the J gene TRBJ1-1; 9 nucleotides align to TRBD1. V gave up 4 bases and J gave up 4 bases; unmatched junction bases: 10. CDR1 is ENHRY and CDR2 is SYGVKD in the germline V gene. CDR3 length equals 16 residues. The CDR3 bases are TGTGCCATCAGTGTTCTTCCGGGACAGGGAGGCACTGAAGCTTTCTTT. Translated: CAISVLPGQGGTEAFF.

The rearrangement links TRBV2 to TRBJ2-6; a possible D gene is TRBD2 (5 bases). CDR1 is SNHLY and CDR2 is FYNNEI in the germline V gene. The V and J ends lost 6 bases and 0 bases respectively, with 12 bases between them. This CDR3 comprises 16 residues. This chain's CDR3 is CASSNYGDSGANVLTF. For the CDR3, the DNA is TGTGCCAGCAGCAATTACGGGGACTCTGGGGCCAACGTCCTGACTTTC.

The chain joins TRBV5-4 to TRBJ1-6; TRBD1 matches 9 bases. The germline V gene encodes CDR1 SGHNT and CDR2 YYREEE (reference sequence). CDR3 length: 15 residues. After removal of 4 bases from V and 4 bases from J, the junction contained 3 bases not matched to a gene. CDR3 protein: CASSPGQGYNSPLHF. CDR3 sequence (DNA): TGTGCCAGCAGCCCAGGACAGGGGTATAATTCACCCCTCCACTTT.

The CDR3, as DNA: TGTGCCTGGATCCCAGGGGGCCTTAACTATGGCTACACCTTC. This gives the protein CAWIPGGLNYGYTF. The genes are TRBV30 and TRBJ1-2; TRBD1 matches at 8 bases. The CDR3 sequence is 14 residues long. J was trimmed by 1 base and V by 4 bases; bases with no gene match: 5. Germline CDR1 is GTSNPN and CDR2 is SVGIG (reference sequence).

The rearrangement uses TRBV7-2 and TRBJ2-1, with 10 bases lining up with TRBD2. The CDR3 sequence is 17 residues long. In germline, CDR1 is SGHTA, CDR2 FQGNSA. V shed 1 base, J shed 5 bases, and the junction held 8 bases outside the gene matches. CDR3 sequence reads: CASSLEYRLAGDNEQFF. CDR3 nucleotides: TGTGCCAGCAGCTTAGAATATCGGCTAGCGGGGGACAATGAGCAGTTCTTC. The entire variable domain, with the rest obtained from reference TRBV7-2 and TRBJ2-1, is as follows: GAGVSQSPSNKVTEKGKDVELRCDPISGHTALYWYRQSLGQGLEFLIYFQGNSAPDKSGLPSDRFSAERTGGSVSTLTIQRTQQEDSAVYLCASSLEYRLAGDNEQFFGPGTRLTVL.

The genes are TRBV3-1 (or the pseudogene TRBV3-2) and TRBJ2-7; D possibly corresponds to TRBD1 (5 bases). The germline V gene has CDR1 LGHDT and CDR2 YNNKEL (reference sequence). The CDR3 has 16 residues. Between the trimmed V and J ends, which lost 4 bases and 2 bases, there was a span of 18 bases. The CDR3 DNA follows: TGTGCCAGCAGCCTTCAGGGATTGGGTCCAACCTACGAGCAGTACTTC. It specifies CASSLQGLGPTYEQYF.

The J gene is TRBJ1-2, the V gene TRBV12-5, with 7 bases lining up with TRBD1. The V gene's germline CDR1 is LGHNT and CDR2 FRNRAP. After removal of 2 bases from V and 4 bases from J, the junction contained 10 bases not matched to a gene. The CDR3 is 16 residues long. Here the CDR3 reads CASGLFTGALGYGYTF. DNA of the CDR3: TGTGCTAGTGGTTTGTTTACAGGGGCCCTTGGCTATGGCTACACCTTC. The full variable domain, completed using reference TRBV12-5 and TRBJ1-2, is DARVTQTPRHKVTEMGQEVTMRCQPILGHNTVFWYRQTMMQGLELLAYFRNRAPLDDSGMPKDRFSAEMPDATLATLKIQPSEPRDSAVYFCASGLFTGALGYGYTFGSGTRLTVV.

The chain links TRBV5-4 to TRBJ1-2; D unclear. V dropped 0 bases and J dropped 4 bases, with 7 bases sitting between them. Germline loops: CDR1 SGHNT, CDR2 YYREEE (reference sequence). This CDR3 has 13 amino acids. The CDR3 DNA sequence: TGTGCCAGCAGCTTGGGGGAGATCTATGGCTACACCTTC. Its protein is CASSLGEIYGYTF.

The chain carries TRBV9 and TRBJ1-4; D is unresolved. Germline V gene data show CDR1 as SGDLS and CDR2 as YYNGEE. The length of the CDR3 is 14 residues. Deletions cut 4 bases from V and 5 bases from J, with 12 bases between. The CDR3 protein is CASSYQARNEKLFF. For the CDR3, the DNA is TGTGCCAGCAGCTATCAGGCCAGAAATGAAAAACTGTTTTTT.

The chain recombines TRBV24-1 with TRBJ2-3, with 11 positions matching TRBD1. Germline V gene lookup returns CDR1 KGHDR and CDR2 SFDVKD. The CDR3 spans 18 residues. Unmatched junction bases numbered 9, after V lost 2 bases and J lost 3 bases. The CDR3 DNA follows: TGTGCCACCAGTGATTCTGGGACAGGGGGTCGGGGGACAGATACGCAGTATTTT. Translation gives CATSDSGTGGRGTDTQYF.

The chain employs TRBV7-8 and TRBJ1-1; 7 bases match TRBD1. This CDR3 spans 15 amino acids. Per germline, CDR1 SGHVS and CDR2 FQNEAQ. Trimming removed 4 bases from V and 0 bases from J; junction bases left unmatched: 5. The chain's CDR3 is CASSSPDRLNTEAFF. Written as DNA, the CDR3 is TGTGCCAGCAGCTCCCCGGACAGGTTGAACACTGAAGCTTTCTTT.

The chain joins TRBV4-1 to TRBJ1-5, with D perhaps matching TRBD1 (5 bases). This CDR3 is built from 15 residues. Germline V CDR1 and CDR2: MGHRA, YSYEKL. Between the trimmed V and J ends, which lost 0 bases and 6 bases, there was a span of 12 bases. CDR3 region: CASSQEAGSGQPQHF. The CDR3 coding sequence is TGCGCCAGCAGCCAAGAGGCAGGGTCGGGTCAGCCCCAGCATTTT.

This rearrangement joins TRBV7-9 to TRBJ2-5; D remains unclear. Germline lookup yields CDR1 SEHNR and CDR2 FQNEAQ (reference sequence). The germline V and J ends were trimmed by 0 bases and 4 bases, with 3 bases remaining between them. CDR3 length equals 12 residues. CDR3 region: CASSLAAETQYF. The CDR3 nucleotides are TGTGCCAGCAGCTTAGCGGCAGAGACCCAGTACTTC.

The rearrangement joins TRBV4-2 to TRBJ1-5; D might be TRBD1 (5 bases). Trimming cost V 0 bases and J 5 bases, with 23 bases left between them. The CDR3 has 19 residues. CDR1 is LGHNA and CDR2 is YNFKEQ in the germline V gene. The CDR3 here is CASSQDFETVRIRDQPQHF. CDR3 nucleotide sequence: TGTGCCAGCAGCCAAGACTTTGAGACAGTTCGCATCCGCGATCAGCCCCAGCATTTT.

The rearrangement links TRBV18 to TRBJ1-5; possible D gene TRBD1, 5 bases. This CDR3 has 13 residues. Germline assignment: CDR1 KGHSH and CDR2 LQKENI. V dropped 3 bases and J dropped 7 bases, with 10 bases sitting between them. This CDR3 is CASSPRRDQPQHF. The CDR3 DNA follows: TGTGCCAGCTCACCGAGGCGGGACCAGCCCCAGCATTTT.

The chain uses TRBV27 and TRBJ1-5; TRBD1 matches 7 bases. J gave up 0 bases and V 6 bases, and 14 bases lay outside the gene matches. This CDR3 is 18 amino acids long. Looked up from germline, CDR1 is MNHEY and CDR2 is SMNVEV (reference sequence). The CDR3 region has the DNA TGTGCCAGCAGCACGAGGACAGGACGAAGCGGTAGCAATCAGCCCCAGCATTTT. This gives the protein CASSTRTGRSGSNQPQHF.

CDR3 protein: CASSISSWASRTEAFF. The CDR3 nucleotides are TGTGCCAGTAGTATATCCTCGTGGGCCTCAAGGACTGAAGCTTTCTTT. The V gene is TRBV19, the J gene TRBJ1-1; D is unresolved. The CDR3 extends over 16 amino acids. Looked up from germline, CDR1 is LNHDA and CDR2 is SQIVND (reference sequence). The germline V and J ends were trimmed by 2 bases and 5 bases, with 18 bases remaining between them.

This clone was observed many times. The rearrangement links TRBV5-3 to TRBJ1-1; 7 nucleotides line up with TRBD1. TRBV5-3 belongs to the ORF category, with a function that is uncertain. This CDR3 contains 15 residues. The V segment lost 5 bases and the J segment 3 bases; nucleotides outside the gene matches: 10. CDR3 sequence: CARRDRQGLYTEAFF. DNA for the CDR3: TGTGCCAGAAGGGACCGACAGGGACTGTACACTGAAGCTTTCTTT.

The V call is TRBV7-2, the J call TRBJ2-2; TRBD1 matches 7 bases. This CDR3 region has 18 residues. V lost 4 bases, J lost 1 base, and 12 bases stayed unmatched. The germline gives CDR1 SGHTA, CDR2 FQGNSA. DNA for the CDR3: TGTGCCAGCAGCTCAAGACCGACACAGGGGCTGAACACCGGGGAGCTGTTTTTT. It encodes CASSSRPTQGLNTGELFF.

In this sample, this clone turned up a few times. The CDR3 region has the DNA TGTGCCAGCAGAGGGAGGTCGAACACTGAAGCTTTCTTT. This sequence encodes CASRGRSNTEAFF. The rearrangement uses TRBV5-5 and TRBJ1-1; the D is unclear. Trimming removed 5 bases at V and 1 base at J, with 9 bases between. CDR1 and CDR2 from the germline V gene are SGHKS and YYEKEE (reference sequence). CDR3 length: 13 residues.

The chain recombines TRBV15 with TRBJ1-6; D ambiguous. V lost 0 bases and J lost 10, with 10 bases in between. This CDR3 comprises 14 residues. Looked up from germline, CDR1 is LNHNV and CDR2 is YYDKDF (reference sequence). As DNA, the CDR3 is TGTGCCACCAGCAGAGATAGGGAGAGGTCACCCCTCCACTTT. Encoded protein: CATSRDRERSPLHF.